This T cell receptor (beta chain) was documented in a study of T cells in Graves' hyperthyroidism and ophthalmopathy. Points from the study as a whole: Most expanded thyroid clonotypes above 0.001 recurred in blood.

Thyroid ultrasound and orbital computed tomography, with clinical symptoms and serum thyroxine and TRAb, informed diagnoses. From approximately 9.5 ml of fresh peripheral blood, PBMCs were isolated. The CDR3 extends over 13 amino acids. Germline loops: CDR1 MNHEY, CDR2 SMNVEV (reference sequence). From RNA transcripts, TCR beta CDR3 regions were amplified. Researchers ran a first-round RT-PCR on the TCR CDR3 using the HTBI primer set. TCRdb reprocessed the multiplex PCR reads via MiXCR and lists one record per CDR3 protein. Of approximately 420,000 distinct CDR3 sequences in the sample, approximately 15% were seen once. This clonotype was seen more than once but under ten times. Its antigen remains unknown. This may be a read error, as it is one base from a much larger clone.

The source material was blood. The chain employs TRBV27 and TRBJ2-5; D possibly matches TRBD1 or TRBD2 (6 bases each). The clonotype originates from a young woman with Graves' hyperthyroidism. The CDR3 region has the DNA TGTGCCAGCAGTTTACGGAGGGGGGAGATCCAGTACTTC. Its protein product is CASSLRRGEIQYF.